These 11 T cell receptor beta chains came from one sample sequenced in a study of regulatory T cells in long-lasting Graves disease. Sample time point: newly diagnosed GD, antithyroid drugs for less than 3 months. Preparation of the TCR library used RNA extracted from PBMCs. According to the study, TCR beta libraries were built with iRepertoire HTBI primers and CDR3-region Arm-PCR. In TCRdb, the multiplex PCR reads were re-called with MiXCR into one record per CDR3 protein. The table has 550,000 to 600,000 distinct CDR3 sequences, about 16% seen once. These same records also appear under a second study, on T cells in Graves' hyperthyroidism and ophthalmopathy.

The starting material was peripheral blood mononuclear cells (PBMCs), obtained at new diagnosis, from a patient treated with antithyroid drugs. These receptors were obtained from a man younger than 30 with Graves disease.

The chain uses TRBV11-2 and TRBJ2-7, with D hard to call. CDR1 is SGHAT and CDR2 is FQNNGV in the germline V gene. The CDR3 runs 12 residues. V lost 3 bases, J lost 6 bases, and 9 bases lay in between. The CDR3 DNA sequence: TGTGCCAGCAGCTTCGCCACGGGCGAGCAGTACTTC. Amino acid sequence: CASSFATGEQYF. Using reference TRBV11-2 and TRBJ2-7 for the parts outside the CDR3, the full variable domain is EAGVAQSPRYKIIEKRQSVAFWCNPISGHATLYWYQQILGQGPKLLIQFQNNGVVDDSQLPKDRFSAERLKGVDSTLKIQPAKLEDSAVYLCASSFATGEQYFGPGTRLTVT.

This clonotype has at least ten counts. The chain recombines TRBV7-2 with TRBJ2-7, with 8 bases matching TRBD1. The J segment lost 0 bases and the V segment lost 5 bases, leaving 12 bases of the junction unmatched. The CDR3 extends over 17 amino acids. Germline V gene lookup returns CDR1 SGHTA and CDR2 FQGNSA. This CDR3 is CASSMRWGQASSYEQYF. CDR3 DNA sequence: TGTGCCAGCAGCATGAGATGGGGACAGGCTAGCTCCTACGAGCAGTACTTC.

The chain joins TRBV6-1 to TRBJ1-1; 7 bases align to TRBD1. J lost 1 base, V lost 2 bases, and 10 bases had no gene match. There are 17 residues in the CDR3. Germline V gene data show CDR1 as MNHNS and CDR2 as SASEGT. The CDR3 is CASSETRNRGTNTEAFF. CDR3 nucleotides: TGTGCCAGCAGTGAAACCAGAAACAGGGGTACGAACACTGAAGCTTTCTTT.

This clonotype appeared a few times. This sequence joins TRBV7-2 and TRBJ1-4; 10 bases match TRBD1. The trim removed 1 base at V and 5 bases at J, leaving 7 bases unmatched. The CDR3 has 17 residues. CDR1 and CDR2 (germline): SGHTA, FQGNSA. The CDR3 loop reads CASSLVGTGAQNEKLFF. In DNA, the CDR3 is TGTGCCAGCAGCTTAGTGGGGACAGGGGCGCAAAATGAAAAACTGTTTTTT.

In its sample, this clonotype was seen many times. The rearrangement uses TRBV28 and TRBJ2-7; D is possibly TRBD2 (5 bases). The V gene lost 6 bases and the J gene lost 0 bases, with 18 bases spanning the gap. The CDR3 consists of 16 residues. Germline V gene data show CDR1 as MDHEN and CDR2 as SYDVKM. The CDR3 coding sequence is TGTGCCAGCAGGCACCGGGAAGGCTTAAGCTCCTACGAGCAGTACTTC. Translated, it gives CASRHREGLSSYEQYF.

This clonotype appeared a few times. The chain has TRBV9 and TRBJ2-7, with 13 bases fitting TRBD2. After removal of 3 bases from V and 6 bases from J, the junction contained 6 bases not matched to a gene. There are 15 residues in the CDR3. Germline lookup yields CDR1 SGDLS and CDR2 YYNGEE. The CDR3 spells CASSEGTSGMAEQYF. For the CDR3, the DNA is TGTGCCAGCAGCGAGGGGACTAGCGGGATGGCCGAGCAGTACTTC.

This clonotype was detected ten times or more. The chain has TRBV2 and TRBJ1-1; perhaps TRBD1 as D (6 bases). This CDR3 spans 13 amino acids. Trimming pared 6 bases from V and 1 base from J, leaving 9 bases between. CDR1 is SNHLY and CDR2 is FYNNEI in the germline V gene. The CDR3 DNA reads as TGTGCCAGCAGGCGACAGGAGAACACTGAAGCTTTCTTT. This translates into CASRRQENTEAFF.

This clonotype was found a few times. V is TRBV11-2 and J is TRBJ2-7; 7 positions agree with TRBD1. V gave up 4 bases and J gave up 4 bases; unmatched junction bases: 10. Germline V gene sequence: CDR1 SGHAT, CDR2 FQNNGV. CDR3 length: 15 residues. The CDR3 spells CASSSSGTVLYEQYF. For the CDR3, the DNA is TGTGCCAGCAGCTCATCCGGGACAGTGTTATACGAGCAGTACTTC.

This clonotype was observed at least ten times. The V gene is TRBV30, the J gene TRBJ1-3; D is perhaps TRBD1 (5 bases). The CDR3 length is 14 residues. Trimming took 5 bases from V and 8 from J, leaving 19 bases between them. The germline CDR1 and CDR2 sequences are GTSNPN and SVGIG (reference sequence). The CDR3, as DNA: TGTGCCTGGGGGACGACCCGATGGTTGGACACCATATATTTT. This sequence encodes CAWGTTRWLDTIYF.

This clonotype showed up just a few times. This chain links TRBV28 with TRBJ2-7; a possible D gene is TRBD1 (5 bases). From germline, CDR1 is MDHEN and CDR2 SYDVKM. V was trimmed by 5 bases and J by 5 bases, leaving 16 bases between them. This CDR3 region has 14 residues. CDR3 nucleotide sequence: TGTGCCAGCAGTAGCGCAGGGCGAAACCACGAGCAGTACTTC. Its translation: CASSSAGRNHEQYF. The variable domain in full, completed from reference TRBV28 and TRBJ2-7, reads DVKVTQSSRYLVKRTGEKVFLECVQDMDHENMFWYRQDPGLGLRLIYFSYDVKMKEKGDIPEGYSVSREKKERFSLILESASTNQTSMYLCASSSAGRNHEQYFGPGTRLTVT.

This clonotype was recorded many times. V is TRBV20-1 and J is TRBJ2-3; 14 bases are shared with TRBD2. CDR3 length equals 17 residues. Unmatched junction bases numbered 8, after V lost 3 bases and J lost 3 bases. Germline V gene data show CDR1 as DFQATT and CDR2 as SNEGSKA (reference sequence). This CDR3 is CSASPRLAGGPTDTQYF. DNA of the CDR3: TGCAGTGCTAGCCCCAGACTAGCGGGAGGGCCAACAGATACGCAGTATTTT.